The clone carrying this TCR beta chain was found a few times. Its antigen is unidentified. The record originates from a study of T cell repertoires in cytomegalovirus infection. The wider study: Both recently identified HLA-C-restricted and well-studied HLA-B-restricted CMV epitopes were used in the study. Signatures in public TCR beta sequences pointed to both CMV infection and matching HLA type.

TCRdb used MiXCR to reprocess the reads, holding one entry per CDR3 protein. The sample shows 750,000 to 950,000 distinct CDR3 sequences, 25% to 35% of them seen only once. From germline, CDR1 is SGDLS and CDR2 YYNGEE. CDR3 length equals 15 residues. Trimming shortened V by 5 bases and J by 4 bases, and 18 bases separated the two germline ends. Study results and limitations: Dominating the ex vivo response were TCR beta clonotypes that were CMV-specific and HLA-C-restricted. Cumulative public TCR beta family frequency identified CMV carriers with the relevant HLA.

The TCR comes from a human donor in good health (CMV status not recorded). Some clones in this sample may be carry-over from other donors' samples. The source was cultured CD8+ T cells from PBMCs, collected from culture after CMV antigen stimulation. The chain carries TRBV9 and TRBJ1-1; maybe TRBD1 (6 bases). The CDR3 nucleotides are TGTGCCAGCAGTCACACAGGGAGCGAGAGCACTGAAGCTTTCTTT. It is translated as CASSHTGSESTEAFF.